This T cell receptor beta chain was retrieved from a study of shared clonotypes between healthy human individuals. Findings of the study overall: Sampling included only blood; tissue repertoires likely differ. Compared with memory subsets, naive subsets generally had larger estimated richness. Genetic and exposure-history diversity was limited by the small donor number. Against clonotypes common to all four donors, non-shared ones had lower generation probabilities.

A remark on this clone: The antigen is undetermined.

Repertoires were generated with immunoSEQ multiplex PCR, while TCRdb's copy carries only in-frame clones and drops some. The sample has about 680,000 clones, 60% to 80% seen once; the top ten hold under 2%. CDR1 and CDR2 (germline): SEHNR, FQNEAQ (reference sequence). V was shortened by 3 bases and J by 6 bases, with 15 bases between the two germline ends. The CDR3 totals 14 residues. The chain uses TRBV7-9 and TRBJ2-7; tentatively, D is TRBD1 or TRBD2 (5 bases each). The sample was memory CD4+ T cells sorted from blood. The subset was: CD45RA-negative fraction. The TCR originated in a woman in her twenties or thirties in good health. The chain's CDR3 is CASSLPGRAGEQYF. The CDR3 DNA sequence: TGTGCCAGCAGCTTGCCGGGACGGGCCGGCGAGCAGTACTTC. The entire variable domain, with the rest obtained from reference TRBV7-9 and TRBJ2-7, is as follows: DTGVSQNPRHKITKRGQNVTFRCDPISEHNRLYWYRQTLGQGPEFLTYFQNEAQLEKSRLLSDRFSAERPKGSFSTLEIQRTEQGDSAMYLCASSLPGRAGEQYFGPGTRLTVT.